Listed below are T cell receptor beta chains from one sample, sequenced in a study of neurological immune-mediated disorders. MiXCR, applied by TCRdb to the 5' RACE reads, yields one record per CDR3 protein. The sample carries about 80,000 distinct CDR3 sequences, over 4.5% recorded once. Sequenced input: PBMCs. The source of these receptors is a woman in her sixties or seventies with multiple sclerosis. CDR3s include the opening cysteine and the closing phenylalanine or tryptophan. The order of the fields is V gene, J gene, CDR3 length, clone size, D gene, CDR3 DNA, CDR3 protein. D genes are given only for firm matches. Where a row states a size, it is once, few, many or the class of an expanded clone; other rows omit it.

V: TRBV5-1
J: TRBJ1-4
length: 14
size: many
D: -
DNA: TGCGCCAGCAGCTTGATACCGAGTAATGAAAAACTGTTTTTT
CDR3: CASSLIPSNEKLFF

V: TRBV7-2
J: TRBJ2-6
length: 15
size: many
D: -
DNA: TGTGCCAGCAGCTTTGGTCGTTCTGGGGCCAACGTCCTGACTTTC
CDR3: CASSFGRSGANVLTF

V: TRBV5-1
J: TRBJ2-1
length: 13
size: many
D: TRBD1
DNA: TGCGCCAGCAGCTTAGGGGACAGCCGGGAGCAGTTCTTC
CDR3: CASSLGDSREQFF

V: TRBV20-1
J: TRBJ1-2
length: 14
size: many
D: -
DNA: TGCAGTGCAAATACCCCGACACAGTCCTATGGCTACACCTTC
CDR3: CSANTPTQSYGYTF

V: TRBV29-1
J: TRBJ1-4
length: 15
size: many
D: -
DNA: TGCAGCGTTGAAGATCTGGGCAGTTCTAATGAAAAACTGTTTTTT
CDR3: CSVEDLGSSNEKLFF

V: TRBV4-2
J: TRBJ2-7
length: 14
size: many
D: -
DNA: TGTGCCAGCAGCCAAGGGCGGTACTCCTACGAGCAGTACTTC
CDR3: CASSQGRYSYEQYF

V: TRBV14
J: TRBJ2-5
length: 11
size: many
D: -
DNA: TGTGCCAGCAGCCCTGGGGTGACCCAGTACTTC
CDR3: CASSPGVTQYF

V: TRBV6-1
J: TRBJ2-2
length: 15
size: many
D: TRBD1
DNA: TGTGCCAGCATTTTCAAACAGGGGTTGACCGGGGAGCTGTTTTTT
CDR3: CASIFKQGLTGELFF

V: TRBV3-1
J: TRBJ2-5
length: 13
size: many
D: -
DNA: TGTGCCAGCAGCGGGACTCCGCAAGAGACCCAGTACTTC
CDR3: CASSGTPQETQYF

V: TRBV6-1
J: TRBJ2-5
length: 16
size: -
D: TRBD2
DNA: TGTGCCAGCAGTGGGGGGACTAGCGTATTCCGGGAGACCCAGTACTTC
CDR3: CASSGGTSVFRETQYF

V: TRBV10-3
J: TRBJ1-2
length: 14
size: many
D: -
DNA: TGTGCCATCAGTGAGTCCGAGTACAACTATGGCTACACCTTC
CDR3: CAISESEYNYGYTF

V: TRBV3-1
J: TRBJ2-5
length: 15
size: many
D: TRBD1
DNA: TGTGCCAGCAGCAACCCGGGACAGGGTGAAGAGACCCAGTACTTC
CDR3: CASSNPGQGEETQYF

V: TRBV5-5
J: TRBJ2-1
length: 12
size: many
D: -
DNA: TGTGCCAGCAGCTTGGCGGGGAACACCCAGTTCTTC
CDR3: CASSLAGNTQFF

V: TRBV20-1
J: TRBJ2-2
length: 16
size: many
D: -
DNA: TGCAGTGCTAGAGATGCTGGGGCAACGAACACCGGGGAGCTGTTTTTT
CDR3: CSARDAGATNTGELFF

V: TRBV9
J: TRBJ1-6
length: 16
size: many
D: -
DNA: TGTGCCAGCAGCGTAGAGGCTAGCTCCTATAATTCACCCCTCCACTTT
CDR3: CASSVEASSYNSPLHF

V: TRBV7-6
J: TRBJ1-1
length: 15
size: -
D: -
DNA: TGTGACAGCAGCTTATTCGCGAACTCGAACACTGAAGCTTTCTTT
CDR3: CDSSLFANSNTEAFF

V: TRBV5-1
J: TRBJ2-3
length: 19
size: many
D: TRBD2
DNA: TGCGCCAGCAGCTTGAGCGCGCTAGCGGGGGGCTCAAGCACAGATACGCAGTATTTT
CDR3: CASSLSALAGGSSTDTQYF

V: TRBV5-1
J: TRBJ2-7
length: 15
size: many
D: -
DNA: TGCGCCAGCAGCTTGGCCGAGGCCCCGCGCTACGAGCAGTACTTC
CDR3: CASSLAEAPRYEQYF

V: TRBV20-1
J: TRBJ2-1
length: 15
size: many
D: TRBD2
DNA: TGCAGTGCTAGAACAGGGAGCGGACTAGCGAGTGAGCAGTTCTTC
CDR3: CSARTGSGLASEQFF

V: TRBV5-1
J: TRBJ2-7
length: 16
size: many
D: TRBD1
DNA: TGCGCCAGCAGCTCCGGCCGGGACAGCCTCTCCTACGAGCAGTACTTC
CDR3: CASSSGRDSLSYEQYF

V: TRBV7-6
J: TRBJ2-1
length: 16
size: -
D: TRBD2
DNA: TGTGCCAGCAGCGCCGAACTAGCGGGGGGGCCACATGAGCAGTTCTTC
CDR3: CASSAELAGGPHEQFF

V: TRBV9
J: TRBJ2-2
length: 13
size: many
D: -
DNA: TGTGCCAGCAGCGACAGGGAGACCGGGGAGCTGTTTTTT
CDR3: CASSDRETGELFF

V: TRBV9
J: TRBJ1-3
length: 13
size: many
D: -
DNA: TGTGCCAGCAGCACAAGACCTGGAAACACCATATATTTT
CDR3: CASSTRPGNTIYF

V: TRBV5-1
J: TRBJ2-2
length: 18
size: many
D: TRBD2
DNA: TGCGCCAGCAGCGCGGATTCTGCGGGGGGTACGAACACCGGGGAGCTGTTTTTT
CDR3: CASSADSAGGTNTGELFF

V: TRBV7-6
J: TRBJ2-2
length: 19
size: -
D: TRBD2
DNA: TGTGCCAGCAGCTTAGCGCCGTTTGGAGCGGGGGGCGGTACCGGGGAGCTGTTTTTT
CDR3: CASSLAPFGAGGGTGELFF

V: TRBV20-1
J: TRBJ1-5
length: 14
size: many
D: -
DNA: TGCAGTGCTTATGACAGACGGGTCAATCAGCCCCAGCATTTT
CDR3: CSAYDRRVNQPQHF

V: TRBV6-5
J: TRBJ1-4
length: 15
size: many
D: TRBD1
DNA: TGTGCCAGCAGTTACGGGACAGGGAGTGTTGAAAAACTGTTTTTT
CDR3: CASSYGTGSVEKLFF

V: TRBV4-1
J: TRBJ1-5
length: 14
size: many
D: -
DNA: TGCGCCAGCAGCCCTACCAGAGGTGGTCAGCCCCAGCATTTT
CDR3: CASSPTRGGQPQHF